This entry describes one T cell receptor (beta chain). The antigen is unknown. V was clipped by 5 bases and J by 5 bases, with 21 bases between them. Germline lookup yields CDR1 LNHDA and CDR2 SQIVND (reference sequence). The length of the CDR3 is 16 residues. Patients who underwent sequencing had shown CD8+CD57+ cell expansion by flow cytometry. No therapy was given to patients before blood sampling. Profiles of TCR beta VDJ and CDR3 were generated from a genomic DNA template. In TCRdb, the reads were re-called with MiXCR into one record per CDR3 protein. Of hundreds of thousands of distinct CDR3 sequences in the sample, under 65% were seen once. This sample is drawn from a study of CD8+CD57+ T cells in acquired aplastic anemia. The study, taken as a whole, reports: Simpson's diversity of CD8+ cells was not significantly different in patients compared with controls.

The source of this sequence is a human donor with aplastic anemia. This chain links TRBV19 with TRBJ1-1; D is unresolved. Sequenced material: sorted CD4+, CD8+, or CD8+CD57+ T cells (not recorded which) from PBMCs. CDR3 DNA sequence: TGTGCCAGTAGTCCTTCGGCAGCTACCCCTTGGACTGAAGCTTTCTTT. Translating it yields CASSPSAATPWTEAFF.